One T cell receptor (beta chain) is described in this entry. Its antigen is unidentified. This entry is derived from a study of cytomegalovirus exposure and HLA in healthy donors. From germline, CDR1 is SGHRS and CDR2 YFSETQ. With 4 bases removed from V and 6 bases from J, the gap between germline ends came to 6 bases. The CDR3 is made up of 11 amino acids. Generated by immunoSEQ multiplex PCR, the TCRdb table keeps only in-frame clones and is missing some. The sample has 50,000 or so clones; approximately 89% are singletons. Study conclusions and caveats: CMV antigen specificity of a few CMV-associated chains was confirmed in vitro.

The chain links TRBV5-1 to TRBJ2-3, with a tentative D call TRBD2 (5 bases). The sequence came from a woman between 18 and 30 years old in good health and CMV-seropositive. What was sequenced was PBMCs. The CDR3 is CASSQRDTQYF. The CDR3 DNA reads TGCGCCAGCAGCCAGCGGGATACGCAGTATTTT.